A selection of T cell receptor beta chains follows, all from one sample in a study of blood T cell repertoires in COVID-19. Sequenced by immunoSEQ multiplex PCR; TCRdb stores in-frame clones only, minus some. The sample yields a few hundred thousand clones, around four fifths seen once. Sample: peripheral blood. Source of these receptors: a young man who had recovered from COVID-19. Both conserved end residues are part of each CDR3. The D gene is left open where the match is weak. Clone size is given for some rows only: seen once, a few or many times, or a class if the clone is expanded.

>TRBV5-1|-|TRBJ1-1|-|12
TGCGCCAGCAGCACCGAGGGTCGGGAAGCTTTCTTT
CASSTEGREAFF
>TRBV11-2|-|TRBJ1-2|-|16
TGTGCCAGCAGCTCCCGCACTCAAGAAGCTAACTATGGCTACACCTTC
CASSSRTQEANYGYTF
>TRBV4-2|TRBD1|TRBJ2-5|once|14
TGTGCCAGCAGCCATCGGGACAGACAAGAGACCCAGTACTTC
CASSHRDRQETQYF
>TRBV7-2|TRBD1|TRBJ1-1|-|14
TGTGCCAGCAGCTCGACAGGGAGGCACACTGAAGCTTTCTTT
CASSSTGRHTEAFF
>TRBV2|TRBD1|TRBJ1-5|-|13
TGTGCCAGCGGGGGACAGGGGGATCAGCCCCAGCATTTT
CASGGQGDQPQHF
>TRBV19|TRBD1|TRBJ1-2|-|13
TGTGCCAGTAGGACAGGGAACGGCTATGGCTACACCTTC
CASRTGNGYGYTF
>TRBV2|TRBD1|TRBJ1-4|-|19
TGTGCCAGCAGTGAAACTCTCGGGACAGGGCGATCAACTAATGAAAAACTGTTTTTT
CASSETLGTGRSTNEKLFF
>TRBV4-2|-|TRBJ1-2|-|16
TGTGCCAGCAGCCAATTGAATGCAGTTGTATTCTATGGCTACACCTTC
CASSQLNAVVFYGYTF
>TRBV27|TRBD1|TRBJ1-6|-|15
TGTGCCAGCAGTCTGGGGACAGTATATAATTCACCCCTCCACTTT
CASSLGTVYNSPLHF
>TRBV5-1|-|TRBJ2-1|-|13
TGCGCCAGCAGCACACAGATGGGCAATGAGCAGTTCTTC
CASSTQMGNEQFF
>TRBV19|TRBD2|TRBJ2-1|-|16
TGTGCCAGTAGTCTGACTAGCGGGGGCCCGGACAATGAGCAGTTCTTC
CASSLTSGGPDNEQFF
>TRBV6-6|TRBD2|TRBJ2-5|-|18
TGTGCCAGCAGTCCCGGGACTAGCGGGGGCCCCGTGATAGAGACCCAGTACTTC
CASSPGTSGGPVIETQYF